This TCR beta chain is from a study of response to subunit inactivated influenza vaccine. Study results and limitations: T cells newly recruited by each seasonal influenza vaccination are few, the authors suggested.

Regarding this clonotype: Antigen unknown.

One entry per CDR3 protein results from TCRdb running MiXCR on the RT-PCR reads. The sample consists of 650,000 to 800,000 distinct CDR3 sequences, less than 20% of them appearing once. This CDR3 has 13 amino acids. Trimming removed 3 bases at V and 6 bases at J, with 12 bases between. Germline V gene sequence: CDR1 GTSNPN, CDR2 SVGIG (reference sequence). The chain combines TRBV30 with TRBJ2-1; D is possibly TRBD1 (5 bases). The material was PBMCs from blood, obtained more than 4 days after vaccination. The clonotype comes from a man aged 45-60 years who received an inactivated influenza vaccine. CDR3 sequence (DNA): TGTGCCTGGAGCCGACAGCAGACCAATGAGCAGTTCTTC. Its protein is CAWSRQQTNEQFF.